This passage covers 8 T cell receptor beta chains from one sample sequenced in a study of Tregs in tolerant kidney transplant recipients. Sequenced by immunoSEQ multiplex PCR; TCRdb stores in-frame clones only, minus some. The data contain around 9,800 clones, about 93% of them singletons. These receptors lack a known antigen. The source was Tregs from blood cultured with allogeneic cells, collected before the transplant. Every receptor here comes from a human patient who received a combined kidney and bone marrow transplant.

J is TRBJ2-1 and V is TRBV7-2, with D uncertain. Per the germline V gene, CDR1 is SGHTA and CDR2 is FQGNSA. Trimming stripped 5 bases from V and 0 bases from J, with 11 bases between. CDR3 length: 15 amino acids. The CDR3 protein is CASSQTTSSYNEQFF. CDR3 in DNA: TGTGCCAGCAGCCAGACGACAAGCTCCTACAATGAGCAGTTCTTC.

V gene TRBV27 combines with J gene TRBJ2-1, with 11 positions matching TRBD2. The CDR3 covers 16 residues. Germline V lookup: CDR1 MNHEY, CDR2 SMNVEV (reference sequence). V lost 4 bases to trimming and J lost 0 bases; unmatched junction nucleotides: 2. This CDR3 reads CASSSSGGFSYNEQFF. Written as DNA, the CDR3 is TGTGCCAGCAGTTCTAGCGGGGGGTTCTCCTACAATGAGCAGTTCTTC.

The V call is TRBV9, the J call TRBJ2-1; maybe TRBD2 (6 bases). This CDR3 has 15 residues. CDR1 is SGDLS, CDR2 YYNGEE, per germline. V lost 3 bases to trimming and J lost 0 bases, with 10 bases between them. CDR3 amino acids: CASSGLASSYNEQFF. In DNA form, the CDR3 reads TGTGCCAGCAGCGGCCTAGCGAGCTCCTACAATGAGCAGTTCTTC. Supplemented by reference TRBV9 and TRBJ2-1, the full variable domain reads DSGVTQTPKHLITATGQRVTLRCSPRSGDLSVYWYQQSLDQGLQFLIQYYNGEERAKGNILERFSAQQFPDLHSELNLSSLELGDSALYFCASSGLASSYNEQFFGPGTRLTVL.

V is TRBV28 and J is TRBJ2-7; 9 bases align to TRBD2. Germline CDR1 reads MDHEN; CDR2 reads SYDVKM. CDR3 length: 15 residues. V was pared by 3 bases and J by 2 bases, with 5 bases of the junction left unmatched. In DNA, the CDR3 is TGTGCCAGCAGTTTTCCGATAGCGGGGGCCTACGAGCAGTACTTC. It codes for CASSFPIAGAYEQYF.

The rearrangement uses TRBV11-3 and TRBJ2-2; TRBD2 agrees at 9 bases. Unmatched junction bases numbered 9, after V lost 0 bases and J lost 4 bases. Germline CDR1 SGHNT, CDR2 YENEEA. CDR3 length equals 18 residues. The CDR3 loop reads CASSLEFWVAGATGELFF. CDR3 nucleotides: TGTGCCAGCAGCTTAGAATTCTGGGTAGCGGGAGCCACCGGGGAGCTGTTTTTT.

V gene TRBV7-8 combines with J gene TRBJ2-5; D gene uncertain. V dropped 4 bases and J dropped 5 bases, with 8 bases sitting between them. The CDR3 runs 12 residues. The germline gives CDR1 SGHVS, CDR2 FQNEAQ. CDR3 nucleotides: TGTGCCAGCAGCTCTTTTGGGGAGACCCAGTACTTC. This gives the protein CASSSFGETQYF.

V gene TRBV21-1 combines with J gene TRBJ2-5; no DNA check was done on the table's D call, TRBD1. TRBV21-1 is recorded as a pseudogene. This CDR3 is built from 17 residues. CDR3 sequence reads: CASSRGSRIQGGQTQYF. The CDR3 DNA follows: TGTGCCAGCAGCCGAGGAAGTAGGATACAGGGTGGACAGACCCAGTACTTC.

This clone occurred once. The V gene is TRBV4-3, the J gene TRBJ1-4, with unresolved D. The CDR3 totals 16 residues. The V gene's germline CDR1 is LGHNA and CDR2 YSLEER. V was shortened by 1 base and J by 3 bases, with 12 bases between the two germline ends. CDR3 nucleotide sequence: TGCGCCAGCAGCCAAGCTTCCCCGCGGGCTAATGAAAAACTGTTTTTT. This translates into CASSQASPRANEKLFF.